This T cell receptor (beta chain) was profiled in a study of identical twins. Study-level points and caveats: Twin pairs had excess sharing that was weaker in beta out-of-frame sequences. The authors noted that invariant MAIT and iNKT cells could partly confound zero-insertion analyses. Insertions ran lower in abundant cord blood beta clonotypes, though not in memory repertoires.

After template switching added a universal primer site, the resulting cDNA carried unique molecular identifiers. TCRdb reprocessed the 5' RACE reads via MiXCR and lists one record per CDR3 protein. The data show a few hundred thousand distinct CDR3 sequences, with 14% seen just once and approximately 1% held by the top ten. As concerns this clonotype: Its specificity is unknown.

CDR1 is SGHRS, CDR2 YFSETQ, per germline. Trimming cost V 0 bases and J 6 bases, with 18 bases left between them. CDR3 size: 17 residues. In addition, the sample was reused for a study of yellow fever vaccine responses in identical twins.

The sequenced sample was CD4+ T cells sorted from blood. This sequence originates from a woman in her late teens or twenties in good health. This chain joins TRBV5-1 and TRBJ2-2; no firm D call. The CDR3 coding sequence is TGCGCCAGCAGCTTGGTACCGAAAACGCTTACGTCCGGGGAGCTGTTTTTT. As protein: CASSLVPKTLTSGELFF. Supplemented by reference TRBV5-1 and TRBJ2-2, the full variable domain reads KAGVTQTPRYLIKTRGQQVTLSCSPISGHRSVSWYQQTPGQGLQFLFEYFSETQRNKGNFPGRFSGRQFSNSRSEMNVSTLELGDSALYLCASSLVPKTLTSGELFFGEGSRLTVL.